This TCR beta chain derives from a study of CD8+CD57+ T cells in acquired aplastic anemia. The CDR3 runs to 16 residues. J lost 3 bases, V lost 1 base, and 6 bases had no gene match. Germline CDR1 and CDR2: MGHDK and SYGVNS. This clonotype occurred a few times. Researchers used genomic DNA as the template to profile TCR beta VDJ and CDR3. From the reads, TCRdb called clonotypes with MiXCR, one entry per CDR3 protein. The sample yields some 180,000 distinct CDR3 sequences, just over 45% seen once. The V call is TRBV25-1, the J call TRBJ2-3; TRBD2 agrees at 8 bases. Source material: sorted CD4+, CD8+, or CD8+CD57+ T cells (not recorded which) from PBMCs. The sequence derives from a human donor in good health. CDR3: CASSESRAGVTDTQYF. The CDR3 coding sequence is TGTGCCAGCAGTGAATCACGAGCGGGGGTAACAGATACGCAGTATTTT.